These T cell receptor beta chains were read from a single sample in a study of technical replicates of blood from several donors. Assay used: immunoSEQ multiplex PCR; TCRdb lists only in-frame clones, some missing. The sample yields about 75,000 clones, around 94% seen once. The sample consisted of T cells isolated from PBMCs. Receptors were obtained from a human donor in good health. Each CDR3 is given with its conserved first and last residue. Fields, in order: V gene, clone size, D gene, J gene, CDR3 DNA, CDR3 protein. A D gene is named only where the DNA matches it firmly. Rows may omit the clone size; those that give it use once, few, many or a size class.

v_gene: TRBV28
abundance: NA
d_gene: NA
j_gene: TRBJ2-3
CDR3nt: TGTGCCAGCAGTCCCGGACAACAAGATACGCAGTATTTT
CDR3aa: CASSPGQQDTQYF

v_gene: TRBV5-1
abundance: NA
d_gene: TRBD2
j_gene: TRBJ2-3
CDR3nt: TGCGCCAGCAGCTCTAGCGGGGACACAGATACGCAGTATTTT
CDR3aa: CASSSSGDTDTQYF

v_gene: TRBV5-6
abundance: NA
d_gene: NA
j_gene: TRBJ1-5
CDR3nt: TGTGCCAGCAGCTTGCGGAGTATTAGCAATCAGCCCCAGCATTTT
CDR3aa: CASSLRSISNQPQHF

v_gene: TRBV27
abundance: NA
d_gene: TRBD1
j_gene: TRBJ1-5
CDR3nt: TGTGCCAGCAGTTCCGCAGGGGGCTATCAGCCCCAGCATTTT
CDR3aa: CASSSAGGYQPQHF

v_gene: TRBV19
abundance: few
d_gene: NA
j_gene: TRBJ2-7
CDR3nt: TGTGCCAGTAGTATCCAGACAGATTACGAGCAGTACTTC
CDR3aa: CASSIQTDYEQYF

v_gene: TRBV9
abundance: NA
d_gene: TRBD2
j_gene: TRBJ2-1
CDR3nt: TGTGCCAGCAGCGTGGTAGCGGGAGCGGGAGAGCAGTTCTTC
CDR3aa: CASSVVAGAGEQFF

v_gene: TRBV19
abundance: NA
d_gene: NA
j_gene: TRBJ2-7
CDR3nt: TGTGCCAGTAGTCGCACCGGCTCCTACGAGCAGTACTTC
CDR3aa: CASSRTGSYEQYF

v_gene: TRBV18
abundance: NA
d_gene: NA
j_gene: TRBJ1-4
CDR3nt: TGTGCCAGCTCACCTAACCACTTAGGGGCGGAAGCTAATGAAAAACTGTTTTTT
CDR3aa: CASSPNHLGAEANEKLFF

v_gene: TRBV19
abundance: NA
d_gene: NA
j_gene: TRBJ2-1
CDR3nt: TGTGCCAGTATCCAGGGCGTGGGGTACAATGAGCAGTTCTTC
CDR3aa: CASIQGVGYNEQFF

v_gene: TRBV6-1
abundance: NA
d_gene: TRBD1
j_gene: TRBJ2-7
CDR3nt: TGTGCCAGCAGTGACCAGGACAGGGCCTACGAGCAGTACTTC
CDR3aa: CASSDQDRAYEQYF

v_gene: TRBV11-2
abundance: once
d_gene: NA
j_gene: TRBJ1-1
CDR3nt: TGTGCCAGCAGCCCAACCGACAGGGAAGCTTTCTTT
CDR3aa: CASSPTDREAFF

v_gene: TRBV28
abundance: NA
d_gene: TRBD2
j_gene: TRBJ2-7
CDR3nt: TGTGCCAGCAGCTTGTATAGCGGGAGTTCTTACGAGCAGTACTTC
CDR3aa: CASSLYSGSSYEQYF

v_gene: TRBV5-1
abundance: NA
d_gene: TRBD1
j_gene: TRBJ2-7
CDR3nt: TGCGCCAGCAGCTTGCAGGGGGCGACCTCTTACGAGCAGTACTTC
CDR3aa: CASSLQGATSYEQYF

v_gene: TRBV13
abundance: NA
d_gene: NA
j_gene: TRBJ2-3
CDR3nt: TGTGCCAGCAGCTTACAACTCGCGAGTCCAGATACGCAGTATTTT
CDR3aa: CASSLQLASPDTQYF

v_gene: TRBV6-1
abundance: NA
d_gene: TRBD1
j_gene: TRBJ2-3
CDR3nt: TGTGCCAGCAGTCTCACAGGGGGCGACGCAGATACGCAGTATTTT
CDR3aa: CASSLTGGDADTQYF

v_gene: TRBV7-9
abundance: NA
d_gene: NA
j_gene: TRBJ1-2
CDR3nt: TGTGCCAGCAGCGCTAATTCTAACTATGGCTACACCTTC
CDR3aa: CASSANSNYGYTF

v_gene: TRBV5-1
abundance: NA
d_gene: NA
j_gene: TRBJ2-5
CDR3nt: TGCGCCAGCAGCTTAGGACAGTACCAAGAGACCCAGTACTTC
CDR3aa: CASSLGQYQETQYF

v_gene: TRBV13
abundance: NA
d_gene: NA
j_gene: TRBJ1-1
CDR3nt: TGTGCCAGCAGCTTAGGCCGAGGGGGCACTGAAGCTTTCTTT
CDR3aa: CASSLGRGGTEAFF

v_gene: TRBV9
abundance: NA
d_gene: NA
j_gene: TRBJ1-1
CDR3nt: TGTGCCAGCAGCGTATCACAGATGAACACTGAAGCTTTCTTT
CDR3aa: CASSVSQMNTEAFF

v_gene: TRBV28
abundance: NA
d_gene: NA
j_gene: TRBJ2-7
CDR3nt: TGTGCCAGCAGTTTTTTTGAGGGCAGAGCCTACGAGCAGTACTTC
CDR3aa: CASSFFEGRAYEQYF

v_gene: TRBV7-2
abundance: NA
d_gene: TRBD1
j_gene: TRBJ1-5
CDR3nt: TGTGCCAGCAGCTTAACGGGACAGGTTGGCAATCAGCCCCAGCATTTT
CDR3aa: CASSLTGQVGNQPQHF

v_gene: TRBV9
abundance: NA
d_gene: TRBD2
j_gene: TRBJ2-3
CDR3nt: TGTGCCACCGACCTTCCTAGCGGGAGTACAGATACGCAGTATTTT
CDR3aa: CATDLPSGSTDTQYF

v_gene: TRBV7-9
abundance: NA
d_gene: TRBD1
j_gene: TRBJ2-7
CDR3nt: TGTGCCAGCAGCGGGCCCGGGACAGGCCACGAGCAGTACTTC
CDR3aa: CASSGPGTGHEQYF

v_gene: TRBV5-1
abundance: NA
d_gene: NA
j_gene: TRBJ2-3
CDR3nt: TGCGCCAGCGAACAAGGCGGCGGCACAGATACGCAGTATTTT
CDR3aa: CASEQGGGTDTQYF

v_gene: TRBV27
abundance: NA
d_gene: NA
j_gene: TRBJ2-6
CDR3nt: TGTGCCAGCACAATCAGGGTTCCTGGGGCCAACGTCCTGACTTTC
CDR3aa: CASTIRVPGANVLTF

v_gene: TRBV6-5
abundance: NA
d_gene: NA
j_gene: TRBJ2-7
CDR3nt: TGTGCCAGCAGTTACAGCAGGGGACCCTACGAGCAGTACTTC
CDR3aa: CASSYSRGPYEQYF

v_gene: TRBV9
abundance: NA
d_gene: TRBD1
j_gene: TRBJ2-1
CDR3nt: TGTGCCAGCAGCTATTCTTCCGGGACAGGCTACAATGAGCAGTTCTTC
CDR3aa: CASSYSSGTGYNEQFF

v_gene: TRBV29-1
abundance: NA
d_gene: NA
j_gene: TRBJ1-2
CDR3nt: TGCAGCGTTGAAGGCGGAGTCGACCCTGGGGCTGGCTACACCTTC
CDR3aa: CSVEGGVDPGAGYTF

v_gene: TRBV6-5
abundance: NA
d_gene: NA
j_gene: TRBJ2-1
CDR3nt: TGTGCCAGCAGTTACTCGAGCGACGGGGGAAGCAATGAGCAGTTCTTC
CDR3aa: CASSYSSDGGSNEQFF

v_gene: TRBV6-1
abundance: NA
d_gene: TRBD1
j_gene: TRBJ1-5
CDR3nt: TGTGCCAGCAGTGACTTCGGGACAGGGAGACTAAATCAGCCCCAGCATTTT
CDR3aa: CASSDFGTGRLNQPQHF

v_gene: TRBV9
abundance: NA
d_gene: TRBD2
j_gene: TRBJ2-2
CDR3nt: TGTGCCAGCAGCGTAGCCCGGACTAGTACCACCGGGGAGCTGTTTTTT
CDR3aa: CASSVARTSTTGELFF

v_gene: TRBV10-3
abundance: once
d_gene: TRBD2
j_gene: TRBJ2-1
CDR3nt: TGTGCCATCAGGAGAGCGGGAGATGAGCAGTTCTTC
CDR3aa: CAIRRAGDEQFF

v_gene: TRBV30
abundance: few
d_gene: NA
j_gene: TRBJ1-1
CDR3nt: TGTGCCTGGAGCCGTCTGGCAGAAGCTTTCTTT
CDR3aa: CAWSRLAEAFF

v_gene: TRBV9
abundance: NA
d_gene: TRBD2
j_gene: TRBJ2-2
CDR3nt: TGTGCCAGCAGCGTATTTCTAGCGGGAAACACCGGGGAGCTGTTTTTT
CDR3aa: CASSVFLAGNTGELFF

v_gene: TRBV4-2
abundance: NA
d_gene: TRBD2
j_gene: TRBJ2-1
CDR3nt: TGTGCCAGCAGCCGGGCTAGCGGGAGCTCCTACAATGAGCAGTTCTTC
CDR3aa: CASSRASGSSYNEQFF

v_gene: TRBV10-3
abundance: NA
d_gene: TRBD1
j_gene: TRBJ1-1
CDR3nt: TGTGCCATCACCAGGGGACAGGGGGCGGGTTCTGAAGCTTTCTTT
CDR3aa: CAITRGQGAGSEAFF

v_gene: TRBV6-5
abundance: NA
d_gene: NA
j_gene: TRBJ1-1
CDR3nt: TGTGCCAGCTACGACAGTCTTGAAGCTTTCTTT
CDR3aa: CASYDSLEAFF

v_gene: TRBV5-6
abundance: NA
d_gene: TRBD2
j_gene: TRBJ2-5
CDR3nt: TGTGCCAGCAGCCAAGACTCGGGACTAGCAAAGACCCAGTACTTC
CDR3aa: CASSQDSGLAKTQYF

v_gene: TRBV6-5
abundance: once
d_gene: NA
j_gene: TRBJ2-5
CDR3nt: TGTGCCAGCAGTTACCCCAAGGGAGGTGAGACCCAGTACTTC
CDR3aa: CASSYPKGGETQYF

v_gene: TRBV19
abundance: NA
d_gene: NA
j_gene: TRBJ2-1
CDR3nt: TGTGCCAGTAGTACCACCGCGAGCTCCTACAATGAGCAGTTCTTC
CDR3aa: CASSTTASSYNEQFF